A selection of T cell receptor beta chains follows, all from one sample in a study of OX40 agonist ivuxolimab in advanced cancers. Clones were read by immunoSEQ multiplex PCR, and TCRdb kept only the in-frame ones, dropping some. Of 75,000 to 100,000 clones in the sample, more than 75% were seen once. The material was CD4+ or CD8+ T cells sorted from blood, obtained in a trial of the OX40 agonist ivuxolimab. Receptor source: an adult with an advanced solid tumor such as melanoma, head and neck, liver or kidney cancer. The CDR3 runs from the conserved cysteine through the conserved F or W. Each record gives: D gene, J gene, clone size, V gene, CDR3 protein, CDR3 DNA. A D gene is named only where the DNA matches it firmly. A clone size is listed for some rows: how often the clone was seen (once, few, many), or a class if it is expanded.

TRBD2,TRBJ2-3,NA,TRBV4-3,CASSQDFSGADTQYF,TGCGCCAGCAGCCAAGATTTCAGCGGGGCAGATACGCAGTATTTT
NA,TRBJ2-2,NA,TRBV10-3,CAISAEDTGELFF,TGTGCCATCAGTGCCGAGGACACCGGGGAGCTGTTTTTT
TRBD2,TRBJ2-2,NA,TRBV11-3,CASSLLASTGELFF,TGTGCCAGCAGCCTACTAGCGAGTACCGGGGAGCTGTTTTTT
TRBD1,TRBJ1-2,few,TRBV2,CASSPRTGGSYGYTF,TGTGCCAGCAGCCCCCGGACAGGGGGCAGCTATGGCTACACCTTC
NA,TRBJ1-5,NA,TRBV10-3,CAIRGGLGNQPQHF,TGTGCCATCAGGGGGGGGTTAGGCAATCAGCCCCAGCATTTT
TRBD1,TRBJ1-5,NA,TRBV19,CASSIAGQGYRQPQHF,TGTGCCAGTAGTATCGCGGGACAGGGATACAGACAGCCCCAGCATTTT
TRBD2,TRBJ2-5,NA,TRBV28,CASSLSQRGRTQYF,TGTGCCAGCAGTTTAAGCCAGCGGGGTAGGACCCAGTACTTC
TRBD2,TRBJ2-3,NA,TRBV5-6,CASSIRTSGRAGTDTQYF,TGTGCCAGCAGCATCCGGACTAGCGGGAGGGCCGGAACAGATACGCAGTATTTT
TRBD1,TRBJ1-3,NA,TRBV2,CAGQGSGNTIYF,TGTGCCGGACAGGGGTCTGGAAACACCATATATTTT
NA,TRBJ1-2,once,TRBV6-5,CASSRALLSHGYTF,TGTGCCAGCAGCCGGGCCCTCCTTAGCCATGGCTACACCTTC
NA,TRBJ1-1,NA,TRBV7-8,CASSTGVNTEAFF,TGTGCCAGCAGTACAGGAGTTAACACTGAAGCTTTCTTT